This TCR beta chain derives from a study of beta chain features in type 1 diabetes. This CDR3 has 11 amino acids. With V trimmed by 5 bases and J by 11 bases, 3 bases remained unmatched. Per the germline V gene, CDR1 is DFQATT and CDR2 is SNEGSKA (reference sequence). Expressed TCRB transcripts were sequenced because the entire RNA isolate underwent reverse transcription. Regulatory, naive and central memory T cell samples averaged approximately 3.9 million reads. Generated by immunoSEQ multiplex PCR, the TCRdb table keeps only in-frame clones and is missing some. The table includes about 340,000 clones, 6.5% to 10% detected once. This clone appeared many times.

The sequenced sample was central memory CD4+ T cells from blood. The V gene is TRBV20-1, the J gene TRBJ2-3, with 11 bases lining up with TRBD2. This sequence was found in a young woman in good health. This chain's CDR3 is CSASSGRRQYF. The CDR3 DNA is TGCAGTGCTTCTAGCGGGAGGAGGCAGTATTTT.